This TCR beta chain emerged from a study of OX40 agonist ivuxolimab in advanced cancers. In the study overall: Patients assigned to dose escalation were diagnosed with hepatocellular carcinoma, melanoma, renal cell or head and neck cancer. Study results and caveats: Average numbers of expanded clones were greater in CD8+ T cells than in CD4+. Antigen targets of the expanded peripheral T cells went undetermined. Clonal expansion by week 6 occurred in CD4+ and CD8+ blood T cells (at 0.1 to 3.0 mg/kg).

Points on this clone: Antigen specificity is unknown.

Assay: immunoSEQ multiplex PCR; the TCRdb copy retains only in-frame clones and omits some. The sample yields tens of thousands of clones, about nine tenths seen once. V lost 7 bases and J lost 5; bases outside the gene matches: 10. The germline CDR1 and CDR2 sequences are MNHNS and SASEGT. The CDR3 consists of 14 residues. The sequence came from an adult with an advanced solid tumor such as melanoma, head and neck, liver or kidney cancer. Sequencing used CD4+ or CD8+ T cells sorted from blood, obtained in a trial of the OX40 agonist ivuxolimab. This chain connects TRBV6-1 to TRBJ1-2; 7 bases agree with TRBD1. The CDR3 region is CASTARQGLYGYTF. CDR3 DNA sequence: TGTGCCAGCACTGCCAGACAGGGTTTATATGGCTACACCTTC.